This T cell receptor (beta chain) stems from a study of blood T cells in healthy people across ages. Study at large: Every two T cells gave about one barcoded beta molecule via template switching. Notes on the study in general: Estimated diversity that came from one million T cells was considered an underestimate.

Samples each had at least 6 micrograms of total RNA extracted. It was with a sample-barcoded 5' primer and a J-beta primer mix that a second PCR of about 7 to 12 cycles was run. The study obtained at least 2.5 million CDR3-containing paired-end reads from every sample. TCRdb reprocessed the 5' RACE reads with MiXCR, giving one entry per CDR3 protein. This sample has about 650,000 distinct CDR3 sequences; approximately 52% occur once, and the top ten carry roughly 12%. CDR3 length: 15 amino acids. Trimming pared 0 bases from V and 8 bases from J, leaving 13 bases between. Germline values: CDR1 MNHEY, CDR2 SVGAGI. At least ten counts were recorded for this clonotype. Antigen: not known.

The sample consisted of blood. The TCR was taken from a woman older than 75 in good health. V and J are TRBV6-5 and TRBJ1-4, with no clear D. The CDR3 DNA reads as TGTGCCAGCAGTTACTCGGACGGAAGAGGAGAAAAACTGTTTTTT. It is translated as CASSYSDGRGEKLFF.